This T cell receptor beta chain came from a study of T-cell reconstitution after alpha-beta-depleted transplantation in children. The TCRbeta library incorporated unique molecular identifiers. Using its own MiXCR run on the PCR reads, TCRdb lists one record per CDR3 protein. Here the sample spans 500,000 to 600,000 distinct CDR3 sequences, around 16% being singletons. The V gene lost 9 bases and the J gene lost 5 bases, with 10 bases spanning the gap. The length of the CDR3 is 11 residues. The rearrangement links TRBV6-7 to TRBJ2-5, with D uncertain. TRBV6-7 is an ORF, and what it does is uncertain. The sample here was PBMCs from the stem cell graft donor, taken from the stem cell graft. The receptor comes from a human donor who donated a stem cell graft to a child with acute lymphoblastic leukemia. CDR3 amino acids: CARRSRETQYF. CDR3 coding DNA: TGTGCCAGAAGATCACGGGAGACCCAGTACTTC.